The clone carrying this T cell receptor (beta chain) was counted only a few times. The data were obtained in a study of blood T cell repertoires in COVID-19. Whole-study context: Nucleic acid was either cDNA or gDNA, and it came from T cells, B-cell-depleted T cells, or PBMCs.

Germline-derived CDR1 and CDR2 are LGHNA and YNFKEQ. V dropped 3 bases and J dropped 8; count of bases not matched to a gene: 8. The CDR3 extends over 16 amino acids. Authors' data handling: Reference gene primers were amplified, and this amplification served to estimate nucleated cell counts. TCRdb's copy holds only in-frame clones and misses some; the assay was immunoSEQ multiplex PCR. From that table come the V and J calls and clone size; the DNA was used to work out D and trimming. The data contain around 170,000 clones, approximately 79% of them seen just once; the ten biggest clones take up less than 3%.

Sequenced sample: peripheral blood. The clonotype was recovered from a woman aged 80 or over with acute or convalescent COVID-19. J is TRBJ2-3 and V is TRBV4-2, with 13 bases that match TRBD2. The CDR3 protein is CASSQPGLAGEATQYF. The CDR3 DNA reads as TGTGCCAGCAGCCAGCCAGGACTAGCGGGAGAAGCTACGCAGTATTTT.